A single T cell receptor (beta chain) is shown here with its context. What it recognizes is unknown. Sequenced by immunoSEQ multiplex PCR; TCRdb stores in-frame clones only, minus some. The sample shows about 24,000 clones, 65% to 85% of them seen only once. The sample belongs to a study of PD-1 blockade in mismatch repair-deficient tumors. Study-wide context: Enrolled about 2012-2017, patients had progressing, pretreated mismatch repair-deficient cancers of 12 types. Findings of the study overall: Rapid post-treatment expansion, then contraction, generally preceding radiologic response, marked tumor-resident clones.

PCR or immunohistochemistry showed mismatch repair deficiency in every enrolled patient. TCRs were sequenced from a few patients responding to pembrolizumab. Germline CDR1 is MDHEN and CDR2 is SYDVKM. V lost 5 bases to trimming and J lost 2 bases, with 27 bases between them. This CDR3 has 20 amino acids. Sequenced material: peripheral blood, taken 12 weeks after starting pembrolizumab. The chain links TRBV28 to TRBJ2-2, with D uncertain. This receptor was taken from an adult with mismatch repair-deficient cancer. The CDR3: CASSPRFGPTLRINTGELFF. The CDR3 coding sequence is TGTGCCAGCAGTCCCCGTTTTGGACCGACCCTGCGAATAAACACCGGGGAGCTGTTTTTT.